This T cell receptor (beta chain) was obtained from a study of cytomegalovirus exposure and HLA in healthy donors. Germline-derived CDR1 and CDR2 are LNHDA and SQIVND (reference sequence). The germline V and J ends were trimmed by 3 bases and 11 bases, with 11 bases remaining between them. The CDR3 covers 12 residues. In this sample, this clone turned up once. Among the 120 subjects of the validation cohort, separate from the approximately 670-subject first cohort, were the donors. Here immunoSEQ multiplex PCR was the method, and the copy in TCRdb shows in-frame clones only, minus some. In the table there are 250,000 to 350,000 clones, 88% of which are singletons.

This receptor was taken from a man aged 30 to 39 in good health and CMV-seronegative. The sequenced material came from PBMCs. The chain employs TRBV19 and TRBJ1-5; unclear D gene. CDR3 coding DNA: TGTGCCAGTAGTATCCAAGCGTCAGCCCAGCATTTT. It is translated as CASSIQASAQHF. Combining the CDR3 with reference TRBV19 and TRBJ1-5 gives the whole variable domain DGGITQSPKYLFRKEGQNVTLSCEQNLNHDAMYWYRQDPGQGLRLIYYSQIVNDFQKGDIAEGYSVSREKKESFPLTVTSAQKNPTAFYLCASSIQASAQHFGDGTRLSIL.